The 10 T cell receptor beta chains below all came from one sample that was sequenced in a study of CD8+CD57+ T cells in acquired aplastic anemia. Selection for sequencing was limited to patients who had shown CD8+CD57+ cell expansion by flow cytometry. Using genomic DNA as the template, TCR beta VDJ and CDR3 profiling was carried out. TCRdb passed the reads through MiXCR, listing each CDR3 protein once. The sample records around 250,000 distinct CDR3 sequences, 82% being singletons. Sequenced material: sorted CD4+, CD8+, or CD8+CD57+ T cells (not recorded which) from PBMCs. The source is a human donor with aplastic anemia.

This chain uses TRBV7-6 with TRBJ2-1; no firm D call. There are 15 residues in the CDR3. V lost 1 base and J lost 3, with 10 bases in between. Germline V gene sequence: CDR1 SGHVS, CDR2 FNYEAQ. The CDR3 bases are TGTGCCAGCAGCTTAGAGGTCTCCGGCTACAATGAGCAGTTCTTC. This translates into CASSLEVSGYNEQFF.

In this sample, this clonotype turned up once. The chain links TRBV7-2 to TRBJ1-6; no clear D gene. The CDR3 sequence is 16 residues long. V lost 2 bases, J lost 13 bases, and 21 bases lay in between. Germline loops: CDR1 SGHTA, CDR2 FQGNSA. CDR3 in DNA: TGTGCCAGCAGCTTAATGGCCGTCGCAACAAATACGCCCCTCCACTTT. Encoded protein: CASSLMAVATNTPLHF. The full variable domain, rest sourced from reference TRBV7-2 and TRBJ1-6, is GAGVSQSPSNKVTEKGKDVELRCDPISGHTALYWYRQSLGQGLEFLIYFQGNSAPDKSGLPSDRFSAERTGGSVSTLTIQRTQQEDSAVYLCASSLMAVATNTPLHFGNGTRLTVT.

With regard to this clonotype: One end of the junction is discordant with germline, which a read error may explain. This rearrangement joins TRBV7-9 to TRBJ2-5, with 7 bases lining up with TRBD1. From germline, CDR1 is SEHNR and CDR2 FQNEAQ (reference sequence). The CDR3 runs to 12 residues. The DNA for the CDR3 is TGTGCCAGCAAGGGGGCAAGGGGCACCGAGAACTTC. As protein: CASKGARGTENF.

This rearrangement joins TRBV5-4 to TRBJ1-2; 7 bases fit TRBD1. The CDR3 consists of 18 residues. Germline V gene data show CDR1 as SGHNT and CDR2 as YYREEE (reference sequence). J lost 6 bases, V lost 5 bases, and 22 bases had no gene match. The CDR3 is CASSYSVPERGRGDGYTF. The CDR3 nucleotides read TGTGCCAGCAGTTACTCGGTGCCCGAAAGGGGCAGGGGGGATGGCTACACCTTC.

This clonotype appeared a single time. At one of its ends the junction is not consistent with the germline gene, which may arise from a read error. V is TRBV6-4 and J is TRBJ1-5; D remains unclear. The V gene's germline CDR1 is MRHNA and CDR2 SNTAGT. The CDR3 length is 13 residues. In DNA form, the CDR3 reads TGTGCCAGCAGCCTTGGGGAAAATAAGCCCCATCATTTT. Protein product: CASSLGENKPHHF.

The chain recombines TRBV7-2 with TRBJ2-5, with 12 bases fitting TRBD1. The J call may be incorrect, as the DNA end agrees better with TRBJ2-1. The CDR3 has 16 residues. Germline assignment: CDR1 SGHTA and CDR2 FQGNSA. CDR3 loop: CASSLSGTGGNEQQFF. The CDR3 coding sequence is TGTGCCAGCAGCCTATCCGGGACAGGGGGCAATGAGCAGCAGTTCTTC.

This clonotype was picked up one time. V usage is TRBV7-9 and J usage is TRBJ1-2; perhaps TRBD1 as D (5 bases). Germline CDR1 is SEHNR and CDR2 is FQNEAQ (reference sequence). The germline V and J ends were trimmed by 3 bases and 14 bases, with 22 bases remaining between them. This CDR3 contains 14 residues. The CDR3 loop is CASSFERSGGSDTF. The CDR3 nucleotides are TGTGCCAGCAGCTTTGAAAGAAGCGGGGGGAGCGATACCTTC.

This clonotype was counted once. J is TRBJ2-7 and V is TRBV15; D is tentatively TRBD1 or TRBD2 (5 bases each). V was shortened by 10 bases and J by 3 bases, with 19 bases between the two germline ends. The CDR3 sequence is 14 residues long. Germline CDR1 LNHNV, CDR2 YYDKDF (reference sequence). DNA for the CDR3: TGTGCCAGCAACTTCCGGGGCCTAGACTACGAGCAGTACTTC. It is translated as CASNFRGLDYEQYF.

This chain connects TRBV7-9 to TRBJ2-2, with a possible D match to TRBD1 (7 bases). V dropped 3 bases and J dropped 11 bases, with 25 bases sitting between them. The CDR3 contains 17 residues. Per germline, CDR1 SEHNR and CDR2 FQNEAQ (reference sequence). The CDR3 protein is CASSFHPGGTALSELFF. CDR3 nucleotide sequence: TGTGCCAGCAGCTTTCATCCAGGCGGGACAGCCCTTTCCGAGCTGTTTTTT.

This clonotype was recorded only once. The genes are TRBV9 and TRBJ1-1; D gene ambiguous. Trimming left V 4 bases short and J 11 bases short, with 24 bases between. CDR1 and CDR2 from the germline V gene are SGDLS and YYNGEE. This CDR3 has 15 residues. The CDR3: CASSLGSNTQYDAFF. In DNA form, the CDR3 reads TGTGCCAGCAGCTTAGGGTCAAATACGCAGTATGATGCTTTCTTT.